The entry below gives a single T cell receptor beta chain sequence along with its context. Its antigen is undetermined. TCRdb's table, derived via immunoSEQ multiplex PCR, lists solely in-frame clones and lacks some. Found here are about 66,000 clones, about 85% of them singletons; the top ten hold about 3.9%. The V end was cut by 5 bases, the J end by 7 bases, with 14 bases between. The CDR3 spans 13 residues. In germline, CDR1 is MNHEY, CDR2 SMNVEV (reference sequence). The data are from a study of OX40 agonist ivuxolimab in advanced cancers. Study overall: The patients got ivuxolimab, which is an agonistic anti-OX40 (CD134) antibody. Every 2 weeks, ivuxolimab was infused into the patients intravenously at between 0.01 and 10 mg/kg.

Study findings and constraints: The CD4+ and CD8+ T cells in the blood had expanded clonally by week 6 at 0.1 to 3.0 mg/kg.

This clonotype was obtained from an adult with an advanced solid tumor such as melanoma, head and neck, liver or kidney cancer. This chain uses TRBV27 with TRBJ2-5; weak D call: TRBD2 (6 bases). The input for sequencing was CD4+ or CD8+ T cells sorted from blood, taken in a trial of the OX40 agonist ivuxolimab. The chain's CDR3 is CASSITRGGTQYF. The CDR3 DNA reads TGTGCCAGCAGTATCACCCGGGGAGGGACCCAGTACTTC.